This T cell receptor (beta chain) originates from a study of vaccination effects on CD4 cells after COVID-19. The CDR3 spans 14 residues. V was cut by 1 base and J by 6 bases, with 13 bases left in between. Per germline, CDR1 SNHLY and CDR2 FYNNEI. Study findings and constraints: Marked contraction was observed in infection-induced and vaccine-induced clones late after vaccination. A shortage of convalescent patients and an absence of early post-infection timepoints characterized the study.

Sequencing in the ViraFEST assay came after antigen-specific CD4+ T cells had been expanded with viral peptide pools, which were used to stimulate PBMC. A roughly ten-day culture period preceded the isolation of CD4+ T cells. Two doses of BNT162b2 or mRNA-1273 vaccine were administered to participants. Each vaccine recipient was nucleocapsid antibody negative and had no prior SARS-CoV-2 infection. Cultures received IL-2 medium that replaced half the medium on days 3 and 7. Comments on this clone: Antigen unknown.

Some clones are missing from TCRdb's copy, which holds only in-frame ones; the method was immunoSEQ multiplex PCR. The table lists more than 60,000 clones, over 70% of them singletons. This sample comprised CD4+ T cells from PBMCs cultured with HCoV-229E spike peptides, obtained after COVID-19 vaccination. J is TRBJ2-7 and V is TRBV2; D may be TRBD1 (6 bases). This receptor was identified in a human donor who received a COVID-19 vaccine. The CDR3 region has the DNA TGTGCCAGCAGTGAAGTCAGGGGACCCCGCGAGCAGTACGTC. Translating it yields CASSEVRGPREQYV.